These 29 T cell receptor beta chains were sequenced from one sample in a study of cytomegalovirus exposure and HLA in healthy donors. Both 60 Vbeta primers and 13 Jbeta primers went into the PCR. Using immunoSEQ multiplex PCR, the repertoire was profiled, and TCRdb retains in-frame clones only, with some absent. Here the sample spans about 160,000 clones, approximately 77% being singletons. Sequencing was carried out using PBMCs. These receptor sequences come from a young man in good health and CMV-seropositive.

The chain couples TRBV7-2 to TRBJ1-2; 7 nucleotides agree with TRBD1. Trimming removed 5 bases from V and 8 bases from J; junction bases left unmatched: 8. CDR3 length: 13 amino acids. CDR1 and CDR2 (germline): SGHTA, FQGNSA. The CDR3 nucleotides read TGTGCCAGCAGCCCGACAGGGCCCTGGGGCTACACCTTC. Translation gives CASSPTGPWGYTF. Supplemented by reference TRBV7-2 and TRBJ1-2, the full variable domain reads GAGVSQSPSNKVTEKGKDVELRCDPISGHTALYWYRQSLGQGLEFLIYFQGNSAPDKSGLPSDRFSAERTGGSVSTLTIQRTQQEDSAVYLCASSPTGPWGYTFGSGTRLTVV.

The chain links TRBV19 to TRBJ1-1; 8 nucleotides agree with TRBD1. The CDR3 spans 15 residues. Germline-derived CDR1 and CDR2 are LNHDA and SQIVND (reference sequence). V gave up 4 bases and J gave up 0 bases; unmatched junction bases: 4. CDR3 nucleotides: TGTGCCAGTAGTACAGACAGGGGTCTGAACACTGAAGCTTTCTTT. Amino acid sequence: CASSTDRGLNTEAFF.

This chain uses TRBV25-1 with TRBJ2-7; 8 nucleotides agree with TRBD1. Per the germline V gene, CDR1 is MGHDK and CDR2 is SYGVNS. V was pared by 10 bases and J by 1 base, with 12 bases of the junction left unmatched. The CDR3 loop spans 15 amino acids. For the CDR3, the DNA is TGTGCCAATACTTCCTGGACAGGGTTGTCCTACGAGCAGTACTTC. Protein sequence: CANTSWTGLSYEQYF.

The chain carries TRBV7-6 and TRBJ1-5; D is possibly TRBD1 (5 bases). In germline, CDR1 is SGHVS, CDR2 FNYEAQ. V lost 5 bases and J 3 bases, leaving 14 bases between the germline ends. CDR3 length: 15 amino acids. DNA of the CDR3: TGTGCCAGCAGCCCCGACCAGGGCTTCAATCAGCCCCAGCATTTT. Protein sequence: CASSPDQGFNQPQHF.

This clone was detected once. The chain carries TRBV7-2 and TRBJ2-3, with 12 nucleotides matching TRBD2. V gave up 1 base and J gave up 9 bases; unmatched junction bases: 5. This CDR3 spans 15 amino acids. CDR1 is SGHTA, CDR2 FQGNSA, per germline. CDR3 nucleotides: TGTGCCAGCAGCTTAGGGCTAGCGGGGGGGAGGACGCAGTATTTT. Encoded protein: CASSLGLAGGRTQYF.

The rearrangement links TRBV5-1 to TRBJ2-1, with 11 positions matching TRBD2. Trimming at V came to 1 base and at J to 8 bases, leaving 8 bases not matched to a gene. Germline CDR1 reads SGHRS; CDR2 reads YFSETQ. There are 16 residues in the CDR3. CDR3 sequence (DNA): TGCGCCAGCAGCTTGACCCGTAGCGGGGGGGCAGATGAGCAGTTCTTC. Amino acids: CASSLTRSGGADEQFF.

V is TRBV6-1 and J is TRBJ2-3; no clear D. V lost 4 bases and J 3 bases, leaving 8 bases between the germline ends. The CDR3 length is 13 residues. Germline assignment: CDR1 MNHNS and CDR2 SASEGT. Here the CDR3 reads CASSAASTDTQYF. In nucleotides, the CDR3 is TGTGCCAGCAGTGCAGCCTCGACAGATACGCAGTATTTT.

The sample holds one count of this clone. The chain has TRBV5-1 and TRBJ2-3, with 10 bases fitting TRBD2. V dropped 0 bases and J dropped 3; count of bases not matched to a gene: 4. Looked up from germline, CDR1 is SGHRS and CDR2 is YFSETQ. The CDR3 sequence is 16 residues long. The CDR3 DNA is TGCGCCAGCAGCTTGGCCTCTAGCGGGGGAACAGATACGCAGTATTTT. Translated: CASSLASSGGTDTQYF.

The CDR3, as DNA: TGTGCCATCAGTATGGGGACAGGGTATGCGACCCAGTACTTC. Translating it yields CAISMGTGYATQYF. This chain joins TRBV10-3 and TRBJ2-5; 9 bases fit TRBD1. Per germline, CDR1 ENHRY and CDR2 SYGVKD. The J segment lost 7 bases and the V segment lost 5 bases, leaving 8 bases of the junction unmatched. The CDR3 extends over 14 amino acids.

The V gene is TRBV19, the J gene TRBJ2-7, with 9 positions matching TRBD2. V lost 5 bases to trimming and J lost 0 bases; unmatched junction nucleotides: 17. The CDR3 consists of 19 residues. Germline assignment: CDR1 LNHDA and CDR2 SQIVND (reference sequence). The CDR3 loop reads CASSVGTDKRGASSYEQYF. DNA of the CDR3: TGTGCCAGTAGTGTCGGGACAGATAAGCGGGGGGCCAGCTCCTACGAGCAGTACTTC.

The chain links TRBV7-2 to TRBJ1-4, with 7 bases identical to TRBD1. CDR1 and CDR2 (germline): SGHTA, FQGNSA. This CDR3 spans 15 amino acids. V lost 6 bases to trimming and J lost 5 bases; unmatched junction nucleotides: 9. The CDR3 reads CASSPSGTVNEKLFF. Here the CDR3 DNA reads TGTGCCAGCAGTCCTTCCGGGACAGTAAATGAAAAACTGTTTTTT.

The rearrangement uses TRBV5-1 and TRBJ2-3; D ambiguous. The ends were cut back, 4 bases at V and 3 bases at J, with 9 bases in the middle. Germline-derived CDR1 and CDR2 are SGHRS and YFSETQ. The CDR3 spans 13 residues. The CDR3 DNA is TGCGCCAGCAGCGCAATGAGGACAGATACGCAGTATTTT. Its protein is CASSAMRTDTQYF.

This rearrangement joins TRBV19 to TRBJ1-1; D is ambiguous. With 2 bases removed from V and 1 base from J, the gap between germline ends came to 8 bases. The germline V gene encodes CDR1 LNHDA and CDR2 SQIVND (reference sequence). This CDR3 is built from 14 residues. CDR3: CASSIIGGNTEAFF. The CDR3 DNA is TGTGCCAGTAGTATAATCGGAGGGAACACTGAAGCTTTCTTT. Full variable domain (rest looked up from reference TRBV19 and TRBJ1-1): DGGITQSPKYLFRKEGQNVTLSCEQNLNHDAMYWYRQDPGQGLRLIYYSQIVNDFQKGDIAEGYSVSREKKESFPLTVTSAQKNPTAFYLCASSIIGGNTEAFFGQGTRLTVV.

To note about this clone: The germline gene is not matched at one end of the junction; a read error may be the cause. The V gene is TRBV4-3, the J gene TRBJ2-2; TRBD2 is a possible D gene (5 bases). The length of the CDR3 is 13 residues. Germline values: CDR1 LGHNA, CDR2 YSLEER. CDR3 region: CASRTPNTGKLFF. The CDR3 nucleotides read TGCGCCAGCAGGACACCGAACACCGGGAAGCTGTTTTTT.

Turning to this clone: Relative to the germline gene, one junction end is altered; a read error may explain this. The CDR3 DNA follows: TGTGCCAGCAGTGCCAAGGACAGGGAGGGATGTAGGTTC. Protein product: CASSAKDREGCRF. The chain combines TRBV6-4 with TRBJ2-7, with D tentatively TRBD1 (8 bases). Germline V gives CDR1 MRHNA, CDR2 SNTAGT. This CDR3 has 13 amino acids.

CDR3 bases: TGTGCCAGCAGCGTAGGGGCTAGCGGGGGGGCCGGGCAGTTCTTC. Translation: CASSVGASGGAGQFF. The chain uses TRBV9 and TRBJ2-1; 12 bases fit TRBD2. V dropped 0 bases and J dropped 12; count of bases not matched to a gene: 7. This CDR3 region has 15 residues. The germline V gene encodes CDR1 SGDLS and CDR2 YYNGEE.

This clone was recorded once. The CDR3 nucleotides read TGTGCCAGCAGCGCTCCCGGGGCGGGGTACGGCTACACCTTC. Its translation is CASSAPGAGYGYTF. The chain joins TRBV9 to TRBJ1-2; weak D call: TRBD1 (5 bases). Germline V lookup: CDR1 SGDLS, CDR2 YYNGEE. CDR3 length equals 14 residues. V lost 3 bases and J lost 8, with 17 bases in between.

The chain recombines TRBV5-1 with TRBJ2-3, with 8 bases fitting TRBD2. The CDR3 loop spans 15 amino acids. V gave up 0 bases and J gave up 0 bases; unmatched junction bases: 0. Per germline, CDR1 SGHRS and CDR2 YFSETQ. The CDR3 DNA is TGCGCCAGCAGCTTGGTAGCGGGGAGCACAGATACGCAGTATTTT. As protein: CASSLVAGSTDTQYF.

The chain couples TRBV19 to TRBJ2-1, with 10 bases that match TRBD2. The CDR3 has 15 amino acids. V lost 7 bases, J lost 2 bases, and 5 bases stayed unmatched. Germline assignment: CDR1 LNHDA and CDR2 SQIVND (reference sequence). This CDR3 reads CASTDSGGTYNEQFF. CDR3 in DNA: TGTGCCAGTACCGATAGCGGGGGGACCTACAATGAGCAGTTCTTC.

In its sample, this clone was seen a few times. The rearrangement links TRBV5-6 to TRBJ2-5, with 14 bases identical to TRBD2. Trimming removed 0 bases from V and 3 bases from J; junction bases left unmatched: 4. The CDR3 covers 17 residues. Germline V gene sequence: CDR1 SGHDT, CDR2 YYEEEE. CDR3 in amino acids: CASSLVGTSGGKETQYF. The CDR3 nucleotides read TGTGCCAGCAGCTTGGTAGGGACTAGCGGGGGAAAAGAGACCCAGTACTTC.

J is TRBJ2-7 and V is TRBV4-3, with D possibly TRBD2 on 6 matching bases. The germline V gene has CDR1 LGHNA and CDR2 YSLEER. This CDR3 has 15 amino acids. V lost 0 bases to trimming and J lost 5 bases, with 14 bases between them. In DNA, the CDR3 is TGCGCCAGCAGCCAAGATTCGGGGGAAATGAACGAGCAGTACTTC. Translated: CASSQDSGEMNEQYF.

This clone appeared once. The CDR3 DNA reads as TGTGCCAGCAGTGAAGCGAGGGGTTGGCAGGGGATGAACGAGCAGTACTTC. Translating it yields CASSEARGWQGMNEQYF. The gene calls are TRBV6-1 and TRBJ2-7; TRBD1 might be the D (6 bases). The germline V gene has CDR1 MNHNS and CDR2 SASEGT. Trimming removed 0 bases from V and 5 bases from J, with 20 bases in between. The CDR3 runs to 17 residues.

V gene TRBV6-1 combines with J gene TRBJ2-7, with 8 bases matching TRBD1. Germline values: CDR1 MNHNS, CDR2 SASEGT. Trimming at V came to 5 bases and at J to 4 bases, leaving 7 bases not matched to a gene. CDR3 length equals 14 residues. CDR3 sequence (DNA): TGTGCCAGCAGTCCCCGGACAGGGCGGTACGAGCAGTACTTC. It is translated as CASSPRTGRYEQYF.

The rearrangement links TRBV6-6 to TRBJ1-1; 10 nucleotides match TRBD1. The germline gives CDR1 MNHNY, CDR2 SVGAGI (reference sequence). The CDR3 is 15 amino acids. V lost 5 bases to trimming and J lost 3 bases; unmatched junction nucleotides: 6. DNA for the CDR3: TGTGCCAGCAGTACCGGACAGGGGGGATACACTGAAGCTTTCTTT. Its translation: CASSTGQGGYTEAFF.

The V call is TRBV6-5, the J call TRBJ1-6; TRBD1 might be the D (6 bases). Looked up from germline, CDR1 is MNHEY and CDR2 is SVGAGI. V lost 6 bases and J lost 7, with 13 bases in between. The CDR3 runs 14 residues. The CDR3 sequence is CASRQGWANSPLHF. The CDR3 DNA follows: TGTGCCAGCAGACAGGGATGGGCCAATTCACCCCTCCACTTT.

This clone was detected only a few times. This chain connects TRBV7-9 to TRBJ2-5; 9 bases map to TRBD2. The CDR3 sequence is 16 residues long. CDR1 and CDR2 (germline): SEHNR, FQNEAQ (reference sequence). J gave up 5 bases and V 7 bases, and 14 bases lay outside the gene matches. This chain's CDR3 is CASTKSRLAGTETQYF. CDR3 in DNA: TGTGCCAGCACTAAAAGCCGGCTAGCGGGAACTGAGACCCAGTACTTC.

The genes are TRBV2 and TRBJ2-5; D possibly corresponds to TRBD1 (6 bases). Trimming pared 5 bases from V and 5 bases from J, leaving 15 bases between. Germline V lookup: CDR1 SNHLY, CDR2 FYNNEI. The CDR3 runs to 14 residues. CDR3 region: CASSQQGWWETQYF. For the CDR3, the DNA is TGTGCCAGCAGTCAACAGGGTTGGTGGGAGACCCAGTACTTC.

The rearrangement uses TRBV12-5 and TRBJ1-1; 8 positions match TRBD1. The CDR3 is made up of 15 amino acids. Trimming at V came to 0 bases and at J to 3 bases, leaving 3 bases not matched to a gene. CDR1 LGHNT and CDR2 FRNRAP come from the germline V gene. Here the CDR3 DNA reads TGTGCTAGTGGTTTGGTAGTGACAGGGGACACTGAAGCTTTCTTT. It yields the protein CASGLVVTGDTEAFF.

The V and J genes are TRBV10-2 and TRBJ2-1, with 12 bases lining up with TRBD2. Germline-derived CDR1 and CDR2 are WSHSY and SAAADI. J lost 8 bases, V lost 5 bases, and 7 bases had no gene match. The CDR3 length is 15 residues. CDR3 in DNA: TGCGCCAGCAGTCGACTAGCGGGGGTGAGGGATGAGCAGTTCTTC. Protein product: CASSRLAGVRDEQFF.